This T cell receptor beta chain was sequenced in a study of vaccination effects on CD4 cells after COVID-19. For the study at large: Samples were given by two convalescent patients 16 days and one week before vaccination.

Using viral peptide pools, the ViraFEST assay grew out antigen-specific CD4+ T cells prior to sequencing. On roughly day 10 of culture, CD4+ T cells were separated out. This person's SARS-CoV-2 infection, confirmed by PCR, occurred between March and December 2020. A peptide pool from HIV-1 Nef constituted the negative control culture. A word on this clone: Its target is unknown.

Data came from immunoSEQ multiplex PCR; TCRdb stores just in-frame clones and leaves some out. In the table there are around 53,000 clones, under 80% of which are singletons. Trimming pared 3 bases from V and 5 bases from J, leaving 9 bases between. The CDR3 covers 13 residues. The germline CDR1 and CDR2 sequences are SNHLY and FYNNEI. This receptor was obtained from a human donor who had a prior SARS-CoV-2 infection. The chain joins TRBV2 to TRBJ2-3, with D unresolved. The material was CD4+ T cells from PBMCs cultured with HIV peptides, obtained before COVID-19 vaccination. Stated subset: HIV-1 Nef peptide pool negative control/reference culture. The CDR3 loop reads CASSESRRDTQYF. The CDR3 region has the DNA TGTGCCAGCAGTGAGTCCCGGCGAGATACGCAGTATTTT.